This T cell receptor (beta chain) was documented in a study of blood T cells in healthy people across ages. Through a sample-barcoded 5' primer and a J-beta primer mix, a second PCR was run for roughly 6 to 12 cycles. TCRdb ran MiXCR on the 5' RACE reads and lists one entry per CDR3 protein. The sample consists of approximately 600,000 distinct CDR3 sequences, approximately 59% of them appearing once. V was pared by 6 bases and J by 3 bases, with 5 bases of the junction left unmatched. The CDR3 contains 14 residues. This receptor was obtained from a man in his sixties in good health. Sequenced material: blood. The gene calls are TRBV12-3 or TRBV12-4 and TRBJ1-2, with TRBD1 identical over 9 bases. The CDR3 loop is CASRRDRVDYGYTF. The DNA for the CDR3 is TGTGCCAGCAGACGGGACAGGGTAGACTATGGCTACACCTTC.